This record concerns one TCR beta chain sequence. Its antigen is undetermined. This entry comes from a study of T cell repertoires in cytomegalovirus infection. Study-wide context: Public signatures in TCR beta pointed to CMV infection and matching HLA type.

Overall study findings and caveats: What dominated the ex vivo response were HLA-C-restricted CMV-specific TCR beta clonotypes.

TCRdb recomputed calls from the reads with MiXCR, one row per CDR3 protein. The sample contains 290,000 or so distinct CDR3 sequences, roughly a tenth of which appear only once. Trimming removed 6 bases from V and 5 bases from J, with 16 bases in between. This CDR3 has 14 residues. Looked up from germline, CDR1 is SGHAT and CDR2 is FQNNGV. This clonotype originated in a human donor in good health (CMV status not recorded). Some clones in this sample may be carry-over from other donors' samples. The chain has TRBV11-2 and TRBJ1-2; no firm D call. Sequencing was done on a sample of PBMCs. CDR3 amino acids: CASSSTTELYGYTF. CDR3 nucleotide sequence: TGTGCCAGCAGTTCTACCACAGAACTGTATGGCTACACCTTC.